This note documents a single T cell receptor (beta chain) sequence. Its antigen is still unknown. Qualities for individual bases were not recorded, and no much larger clone is one base off. Genomic DNA was extracted from sorted cells with the Quick-DNA Microprep Kit. TCRbeta DNA was amplified with the immunoSEQ hsTCRbeta kit following the manufacturer's protocol. TCRbeta libraries were sequenced on an Illumina MiSeq instrument. As for the original processing: After out-of-frame sequences were removed, 2.4 million or so distinct TCRbeta sequences remained, averaging about 66,813 per individual. Each individual was scored using the number of some 150 previously reported CMV-associated TCRbeta sequences that the individual carried and the total number of productive distinct TCRbeta sequences. A beta-binomial model was reimplemented in Python, and scikit-learn random forests with default parameters were trained on data from the US cohort. Classifier performance on the Belgian cohort was reported as the median AUC with percentile confidence intervals calculated over 10,000 bootstrap iterations. TCRdb retrieved this table from immuneACCESS and kept in-frame rearrangements only. Not all clones are present; in checked studies, unresolved V genes account for under half, and no reason is known for the remainder. V, J and clone size reflect that table, while D and trimming were determined from the DNA. The sample includes 56,000 or so clones, with roughly 87% observed a single time. 0.4% to 0.45% of the sample goes to the ten largest clones.

The data derive from a study of memory CD4+ T cells and cytomegalovirus serostatus (dated by TCRdb to between 2019 and 2020). About the full investigation: A total of about 35 healthy Belgian adults, of whom 9 were CMV seropositive and 24 were CMV seronegative, were included in the cohort. CD4+ memory TCRbeta repertoires of a Belgian cohort with known cytomegalovirus serostatus were sequenced in order to replicate a published TCR-based CMV serostatus classifier.

Points the paper makes about the study in general: A median bootstrapped AUC of roughly 0.94 with a 95% CI of 0.76-1.00 was achieved on the Belgian cohort by the original-framework classifier. For CMV serostatus prediction, a median bootstrapped AUC of approximately 0.95 was reached with the original framework, and a median bootstrapped AUC of about 0.91 was reached with a US-trained random forest. The results were read as suggesting that the CMV-associated TCR signature is, for the most part, present in the CD4+ memory repertoire. Of fewer than 200 previously reported CMV-associated TCRbeta sequences, approximately 70 appeared in the CD4+ memory repertoires, each in one to five individuals. Only CD4+CD45RO+ memory cells were sequenced, unlike the original study, which covered naive and memory CD4+ and CD8+ populations.

A FACSAria II was used to sort memory CD4+ T cells, defined as single viable CD3+CD4+CD8-CD45RO+ cells. CMV serostatus was determined with a Roche Elecsys assay detecting serum IgG against CMV pp150, pp28, p38 and p52. Once the samples were thawed, total CD4+ T cells were enriched through positive selection using CD4 magnetic microbeads. The samples came from a different study that was designed specifically to examine the CD4+ T cell memory repertoire. Peripheral blood mononuclear cells were isolated and cryopreserved according to standard operating procedures, and serum was stored at -80 degrees C. CD3-PerCP (BW264/56), CD4-APC (RPA-T4), CD45RO-PE (UCHT1) and CD8-Pacific Orange (3B5) antibodies were used for staining, and non-viable cells were excluded with Sytox blue. The CDR3 holds 17 amino acids from the cysteine to the phenylalanine. The CDR3 DNA has 51 bases and is translated from base 1.

The clonotype comes from an adult in good health and CMV-seronegative. This chain joins TRBV21-1 to TRBJ2-5; the table's TRBD2 call for D was not verified on the DNA. TRBV21-1 is marked as a pseudogene. Material: memory CD4+ T cells from blood. At the DNA level, the sequence is TGTGCCAGCAGCACCGGACTAGCGGGGGCGCTACAAGAGACCCAGTACTTC. Its protein product is CASSTGLAGALQETQYF.